This T cell receptor (beta chain) was captured in a study of siplizumab effects on memory and regulatory T cells. Data came from immunoSEQ multiplex PCR; TCRdb stores just in-frame clones and leaves some out. The sample shows around 100,000 clones, more than 85% of them seen only once. The sequence came from a human donor in good health. Sequenced: Tregs sorted from blood.

The CDR3 nucleotides are TGTGCCAGCAGCTTGACAGGGGGCCACGGGGAGCTGTTTTTT. As protein: CASSLTGGHGELFF. The rearrangement uses TRBV7-3 and TRBJ2-2; 10 bases match TRBD1. Germline V gene data show CDR1 as SGHTA and CDR2 as FQGTGA. The CDR3 length is 14 residues. The trim removed 3 bases at V and 7 bases at J, leaving 2 bases unmatched.